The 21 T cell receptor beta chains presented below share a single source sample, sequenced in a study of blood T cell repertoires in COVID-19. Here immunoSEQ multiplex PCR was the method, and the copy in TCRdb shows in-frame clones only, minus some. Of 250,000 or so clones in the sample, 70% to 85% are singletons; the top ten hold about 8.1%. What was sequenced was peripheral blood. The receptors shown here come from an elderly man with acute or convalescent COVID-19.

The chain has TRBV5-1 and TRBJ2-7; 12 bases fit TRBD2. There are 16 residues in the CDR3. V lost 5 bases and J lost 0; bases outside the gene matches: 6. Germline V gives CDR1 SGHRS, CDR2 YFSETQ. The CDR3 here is CASRLAGGVDSYEQYF. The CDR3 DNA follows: TGCGCCAGCAGACTAGCGGGGGGTGTCGACTCCTACGAGCAGTACTTC.

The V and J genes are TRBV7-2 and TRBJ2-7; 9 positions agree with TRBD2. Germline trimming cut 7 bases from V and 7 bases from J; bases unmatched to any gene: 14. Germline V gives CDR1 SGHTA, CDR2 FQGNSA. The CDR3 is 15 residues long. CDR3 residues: CASTQLGGRAREQYF. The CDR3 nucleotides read TGTGCCAGCACCCAATTGGGCGGGAGGGCCCGGGAGCAGTACTTC. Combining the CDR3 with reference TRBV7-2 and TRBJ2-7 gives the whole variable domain GAGVSQSPSNKVTEKGKDVELRCDPISGHTALYWYRQSLGQGLEFLIYFQGNSAPDKSGLPSDRFSAERTGGSVSTLTIQRTQQEDSAVYLCASTQLGGRAREQYFGPGTRLTVT.

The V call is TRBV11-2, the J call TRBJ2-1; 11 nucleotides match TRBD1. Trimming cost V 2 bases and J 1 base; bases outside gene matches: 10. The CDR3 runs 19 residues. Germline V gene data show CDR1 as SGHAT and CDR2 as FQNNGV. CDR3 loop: CASSLSRTGGRESYNEQFF. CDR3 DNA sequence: TGTGCCAGCAGCTTATCACGGACAGGGGGCAGGGAGTCCTACAATGAGCAGTTCTTC. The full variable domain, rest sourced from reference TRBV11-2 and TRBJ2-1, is EAGVAQSPRYKIIEKRQSVAFWCNPISGHATLYWYQQILGQGPKLLIQFQNNGVVDDSQLPKDRFSAERLKGVDSTLKIQPAKLEDSAVYLCASSLSRTGGRESYNEQFFGPGTRLTVL.

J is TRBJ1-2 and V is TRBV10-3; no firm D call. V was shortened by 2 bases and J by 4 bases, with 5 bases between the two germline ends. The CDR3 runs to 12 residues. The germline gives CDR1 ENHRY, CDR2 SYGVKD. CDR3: CAISEGGYGYTF. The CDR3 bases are TGTGCCATCAGTGAGGGAGGCTATGGCTACACCTTC.

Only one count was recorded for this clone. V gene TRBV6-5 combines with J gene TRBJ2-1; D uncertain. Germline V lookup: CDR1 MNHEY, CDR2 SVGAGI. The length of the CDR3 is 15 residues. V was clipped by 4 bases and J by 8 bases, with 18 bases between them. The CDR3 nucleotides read TGTGCCAGCAGTTCTGGATTAACTAAGAAGGATGAGCAGTTCTTC. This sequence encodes CASSSGLTKKDEQFF.

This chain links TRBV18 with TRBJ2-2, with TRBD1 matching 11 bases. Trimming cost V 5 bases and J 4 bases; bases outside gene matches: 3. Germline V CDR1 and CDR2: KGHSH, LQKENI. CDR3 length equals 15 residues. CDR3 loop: CASSSGTGGTGELFF. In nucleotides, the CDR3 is TGTGCCAGCTCATCCGGGACAGGGGGCACCGGGGAGCTGTTTTTT.

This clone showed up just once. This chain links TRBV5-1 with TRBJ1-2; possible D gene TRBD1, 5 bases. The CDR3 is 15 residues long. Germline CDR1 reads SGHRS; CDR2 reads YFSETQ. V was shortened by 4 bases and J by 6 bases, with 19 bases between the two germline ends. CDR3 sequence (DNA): TGCGCCAGCAGCAGCAGGGTATTTGAAGGTCATGGCTACACCTTC. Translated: CASSSRVFEGHGYTF.

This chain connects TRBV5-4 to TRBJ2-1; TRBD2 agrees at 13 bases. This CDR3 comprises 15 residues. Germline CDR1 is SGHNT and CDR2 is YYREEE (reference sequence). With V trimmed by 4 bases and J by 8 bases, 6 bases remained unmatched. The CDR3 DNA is TGTGCCAGCAGCCCGGGGGGGACTAGCGGGGATGAGCAGTTCTTC. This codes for CASSPGGTSGDEQFF.

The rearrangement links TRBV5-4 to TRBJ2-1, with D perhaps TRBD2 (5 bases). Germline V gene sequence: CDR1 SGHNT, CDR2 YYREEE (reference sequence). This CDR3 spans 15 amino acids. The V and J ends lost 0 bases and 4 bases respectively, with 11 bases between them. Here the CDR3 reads CASSLDRGVYNEQFF. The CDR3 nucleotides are TGTGCCAGCAGCTTGGACCGGGGAGTATACAATGAGCAGTTCTTC.

CDR3 coding DNA: TGTGCCTGGAGGCTACTAGCGGGAGTTTACAATGAGCAGTTCTTC. This codes for CAWRLLAGVYNEQFF. The chain is built from TRBV30 and TRBJ2-1; 11 nucleotides agree with TRBD2. There are 15 residues in the CDR3. The V and J ends lost 3 bases and 4 bases, in that order; junction bases with no gene match: 5. The germline CDR1 and CDR2 sequences are GTSNPN and SVGIG (reference sequence).

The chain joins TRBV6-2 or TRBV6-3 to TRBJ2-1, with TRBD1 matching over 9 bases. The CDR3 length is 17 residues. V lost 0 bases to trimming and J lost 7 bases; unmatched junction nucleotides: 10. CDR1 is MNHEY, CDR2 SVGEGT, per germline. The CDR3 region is CASSYSRRDREGNEQFF. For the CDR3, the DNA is TGTGCCAGCAGTTACTCGAGAAGGGACAGGGAGGGGAATGAGCAGTTCTTC.

CDR3 in DNA: TGTGCCAGCAGCACGTTCCCCGGGACAGGTCCAAGAGATGGCTACACCTTC. Its protein product is CASSTFPGTGPRDGYTF. The chain is built from TRBV21-1 and TRBJ1-2; the table's D gene call, TRBD1, was not cross checked with the DNA. TRBV21-1 is shown as a pseudogene. The CDR3 runs 17 residues.

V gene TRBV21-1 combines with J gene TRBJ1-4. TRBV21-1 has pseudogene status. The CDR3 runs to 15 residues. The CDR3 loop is CASSKRGREIEKLFF. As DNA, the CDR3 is TGTGCCAGCAGCAAAAGAGGCAGAGAGATAGAAAAACTGTTTTTT.

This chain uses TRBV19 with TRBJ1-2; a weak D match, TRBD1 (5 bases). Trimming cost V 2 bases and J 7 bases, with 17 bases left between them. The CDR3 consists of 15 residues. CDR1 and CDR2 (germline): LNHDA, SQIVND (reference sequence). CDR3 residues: CASSISGPAGGGYTF. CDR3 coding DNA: TGTGCCAGTAGTATAAGCGGACCGGCCGGGGGTGGCTACACCTTC. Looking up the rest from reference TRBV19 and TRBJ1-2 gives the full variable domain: DGGITQSPKYLFRKEGQNVTLSCEQNLNHDAMYWYRQDPGQGLRLIYYSQIVNDFQKGDIAEGYSVSREKKESFPLTVTSAQKNPTAFYLCASSISGPAGGGYTFGSGTRLTVV.

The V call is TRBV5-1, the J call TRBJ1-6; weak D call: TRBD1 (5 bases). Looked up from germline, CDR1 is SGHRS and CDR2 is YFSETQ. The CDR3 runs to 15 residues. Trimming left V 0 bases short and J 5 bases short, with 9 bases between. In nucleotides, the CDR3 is TGCGCCAGCAGCTTGGGACAGTTAGATAATTCACCCCTCCACTTT. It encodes CASSLGQLDNSPLHF.

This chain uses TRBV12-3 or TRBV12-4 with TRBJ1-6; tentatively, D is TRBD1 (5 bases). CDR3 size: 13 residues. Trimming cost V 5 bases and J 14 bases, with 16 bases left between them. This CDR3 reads CASSEGLNRALHF. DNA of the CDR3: TGTGCCAGCAGTGAGGGACTCAACCGGGCCCTCCACTTT.

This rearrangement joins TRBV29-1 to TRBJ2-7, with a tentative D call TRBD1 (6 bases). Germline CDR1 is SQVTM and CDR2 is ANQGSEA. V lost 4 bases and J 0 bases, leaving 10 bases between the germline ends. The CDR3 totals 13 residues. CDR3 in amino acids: CSVGKGGSYEQYF. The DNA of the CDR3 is TGCAGCGTTGGTAAAGGGGGCTCCTACGAGCAGTACTTC.

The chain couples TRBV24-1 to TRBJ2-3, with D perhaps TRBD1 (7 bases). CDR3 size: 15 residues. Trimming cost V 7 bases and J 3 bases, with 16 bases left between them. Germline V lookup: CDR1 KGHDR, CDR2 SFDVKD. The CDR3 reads CATREGQPGTDTQYF. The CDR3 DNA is TGTGCCACCAGGGAGGGACAGCCTGGAACAGATACGCAGTATTTT.

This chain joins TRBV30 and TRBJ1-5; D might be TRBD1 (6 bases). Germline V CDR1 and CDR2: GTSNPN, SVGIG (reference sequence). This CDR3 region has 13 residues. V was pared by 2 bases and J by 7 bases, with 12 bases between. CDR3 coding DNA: TGTGCCTGGAGTACAGGGTTGGGGCAGCCCCAGCATTTT. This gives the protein CAWSTGLGQPQHF.

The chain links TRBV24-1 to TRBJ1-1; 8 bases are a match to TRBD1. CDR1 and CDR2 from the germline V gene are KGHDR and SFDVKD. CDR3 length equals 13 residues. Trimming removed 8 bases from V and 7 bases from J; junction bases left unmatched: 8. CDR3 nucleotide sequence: TGTGCCACCACCGCAGGGGGCGCGGATGAAGCTTTCTTT. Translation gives CATTAGGADEAFF.

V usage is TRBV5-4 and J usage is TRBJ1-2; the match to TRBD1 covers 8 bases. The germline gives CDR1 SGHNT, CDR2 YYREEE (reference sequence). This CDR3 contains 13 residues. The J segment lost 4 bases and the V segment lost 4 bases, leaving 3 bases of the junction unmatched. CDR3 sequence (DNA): TGTGCCAGCAGCGGAGACAGGGGCTATGGCTACACCTTC. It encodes CASSGDRGYGYTF.